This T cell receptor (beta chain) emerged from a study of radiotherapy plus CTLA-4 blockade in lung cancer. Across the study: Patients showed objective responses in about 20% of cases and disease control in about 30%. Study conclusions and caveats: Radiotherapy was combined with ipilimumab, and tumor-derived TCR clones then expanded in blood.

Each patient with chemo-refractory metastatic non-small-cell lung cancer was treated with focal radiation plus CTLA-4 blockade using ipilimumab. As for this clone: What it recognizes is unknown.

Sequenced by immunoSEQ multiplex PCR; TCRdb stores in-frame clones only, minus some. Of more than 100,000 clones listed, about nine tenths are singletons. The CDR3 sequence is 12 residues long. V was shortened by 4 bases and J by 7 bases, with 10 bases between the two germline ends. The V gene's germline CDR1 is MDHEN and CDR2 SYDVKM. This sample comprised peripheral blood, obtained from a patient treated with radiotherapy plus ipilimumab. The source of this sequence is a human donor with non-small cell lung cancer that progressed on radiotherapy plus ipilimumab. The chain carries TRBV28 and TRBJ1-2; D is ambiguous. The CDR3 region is CASSSHWLGYTF. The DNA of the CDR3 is TGTGCCAGCAGTTCTCATTGGCTTGGCTACACCTTC.